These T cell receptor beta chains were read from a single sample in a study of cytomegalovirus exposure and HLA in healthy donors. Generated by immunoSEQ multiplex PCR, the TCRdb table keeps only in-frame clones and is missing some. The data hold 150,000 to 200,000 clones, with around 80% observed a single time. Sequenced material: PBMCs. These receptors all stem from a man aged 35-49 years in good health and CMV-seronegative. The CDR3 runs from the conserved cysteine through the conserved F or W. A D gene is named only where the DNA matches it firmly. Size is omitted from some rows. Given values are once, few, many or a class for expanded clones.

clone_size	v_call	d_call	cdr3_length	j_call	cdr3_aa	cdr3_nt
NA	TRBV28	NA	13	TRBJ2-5	CASRKQGAETQYF	TGTGCCAGCAGAAAACAGGGAGCAGAGACCCAGTACTTC
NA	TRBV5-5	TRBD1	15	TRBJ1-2	CASSLQGAPGYGYTF	TGTGCCAGCAGCTTACAGGGGGCGCCGGGCTATGGCTACACCTTC
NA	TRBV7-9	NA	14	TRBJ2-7	CASSLEVGFYEQYF	TGTGCCAGCAGCTTAGAAGTCGGGTTCTACGAGCAGTACTTC
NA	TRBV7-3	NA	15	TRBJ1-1	CASSLQGLGLTEAFF	TGTGCCAGCAGCTTGCAGGGCCTGGGGCTGACTGAAGCTTTCTTT
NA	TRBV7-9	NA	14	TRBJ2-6	CASSQSAGANVLTF	TGTGCCAGCAGCCAGTCAGCTGGGGCCAACGTCCTGACTTTC
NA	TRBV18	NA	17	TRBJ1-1	CASSPSFNIGGSTEAFF	TGTGCCAGCTCACCGTCTTTTAACATCGGGGGAAGCACTGAAGCTTTCTTT
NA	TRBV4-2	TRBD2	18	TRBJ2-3	CASSLGTSGRLGTDTQYF	TGTGCCAGCAGCCTGGGGACTAGCGGGAGGTTGGGCACAGATACGCAGTATTTT
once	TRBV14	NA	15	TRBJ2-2	CASSPRYRVGGELFF	TGTGCCAGCAGCCCCCGCTACAGGGTCGGCGGGGAGCTGTTTTTT
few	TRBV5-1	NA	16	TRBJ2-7	CASSPTIGGKTYEQYF	TGCGCCAGCAGCCCTACGATAGGCGGGAAAACCTACGAGCAGTACTTC
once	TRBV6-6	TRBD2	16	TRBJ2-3	CASRVNLAGGADTQYF	TGTGCCAGCAGGGTCAACCTAGCGGGAGGGGCAGATACGCAGTATTTT
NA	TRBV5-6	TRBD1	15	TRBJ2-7	CASSFGQGAVYEQYF	TGTGCCAGCAGCTTTGGGCAGGGGGCGGTGTACGAGCAGTACTTC
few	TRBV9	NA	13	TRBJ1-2	CASSVDSNYGYTF	TGTGCCAGCAGCGTGGACAGCAACTATGGCTACACCTTC
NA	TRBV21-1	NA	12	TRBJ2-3	CASSKGRDTQYF	TGTGCCAGCAGCAAAGGGAGGGATACGCAGTATTTT
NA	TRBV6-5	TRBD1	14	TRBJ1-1	CASSRQGADTEAFF	TGTGCCAGCAGCCGACAGGGGGCGGACACTGAAGCTTTCTTT
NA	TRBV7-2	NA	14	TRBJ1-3	CASSLANQGNTIYF	TGTGCCAGCAGCTTAGCCAACCAGGGAAACACCATATATTTT
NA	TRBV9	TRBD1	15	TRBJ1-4	CASSVGDRDYEKLFF	TGTGCCAGCAGCGTAGGGGACAGGGATTATGAAAAACTGTTTTTT
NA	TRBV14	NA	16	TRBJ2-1	CASSPLGEQGRNEQFF	TGTGCCAGCAGCCCGTTAGGGGAACAGGGGAGGAATGAGCAGTTCTTC
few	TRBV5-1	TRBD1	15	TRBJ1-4	CASSPGTGDFGKLFF	TGCGCCAGCAGCCCAGGGACAGGGGACTTCGGAAAACTGTTTTTT
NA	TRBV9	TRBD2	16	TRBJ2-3	CASSSRAGEGGDTQYF	TGTGCCAGCAGCTCGAGAGCGGGGGAGGGTGGAGATACGCAGTATTTT
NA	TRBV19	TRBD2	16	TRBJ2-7	CASSTPRTSPRYEQYF	TGTGCCAGTAGTACCCCCCGGACTAGCCCGAGGTACGAGCAGTACTTC
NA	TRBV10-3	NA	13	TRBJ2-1	CAISDRGAGEQFF	TGTGCCATCAGTGACCGGGGGGCCGGTGAGCAGTTCTTC
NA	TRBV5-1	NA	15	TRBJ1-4	CASSLQGTTNEKLFF	TGCGCCAGCAGCTTGCAGGGCACAACTAATGAAAAACTGTTTTTT
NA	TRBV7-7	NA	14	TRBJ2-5	CASSASGGGETQYF	TGTGCTAGCAGCGCCTCTGGGGGCGGGGAGACCCAGTACTTC
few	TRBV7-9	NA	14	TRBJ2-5	CASSSGGGRETQYF	TGTGCCAGCAGCTCCGGCGGAGGGCGAGAGACCCAGTACTTC
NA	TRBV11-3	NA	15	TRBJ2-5	CASSLEEGTAKTQYF	TGTGCCAGCAGCTTAGAGGAGGGGACGGCCAAGACCCAGTACTTC
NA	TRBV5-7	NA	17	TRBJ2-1	CASSEPPQTGFYNEQFF	TGTGCCAGCAGCGAGCCCCCACAAACAGGTTTCTACAATGAGCAGTTCTTC
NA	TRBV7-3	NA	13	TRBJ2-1	CASSLNAANEQFF	TGTGCCAGCAGCTTAAATGCCGCGAATGAGCAGTTCTTC
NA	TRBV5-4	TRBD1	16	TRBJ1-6	CASSYGGTAYNSPLHF	TGTGCCAGCAGCTACGGCGGGACAGCATATAATTCACCCCTCCACTTT
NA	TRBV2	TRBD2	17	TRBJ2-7	CASREVLAGVSSYEQYF	TGTGCCAGCAGGGAGGTCCTAGCGGGGGTGAGCTCCTACGAGCAGTACTTC
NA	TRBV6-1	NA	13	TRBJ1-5	CASSVASNQPQHF	TGTGCCAGCAGTGTGGCCAGCAATCAGCCCCAGCATTTT
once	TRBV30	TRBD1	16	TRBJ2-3	CAWDFLRDRGPDTQYF	TGTGCCTGGGATTTCCTCCGGGACAGGGGCCCAGATACGCAGTATTTT
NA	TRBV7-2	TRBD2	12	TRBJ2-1	CASTDREGEQFF	TGTGCCAGCACCGACCGGGAGGGTGAGCAGTTCTTC
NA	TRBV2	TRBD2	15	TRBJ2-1	CASSVKRGVLWEQFF	TGTGCCAGCAGTGTAAAGCGGGGGGTCCTATGGGAGCAGTTCTTC
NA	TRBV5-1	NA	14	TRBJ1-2	CASCPSPGNYGYTF	TGCGCCAGCTGCCCAAGTCCAGGGAACTATGGCTACACCTTC
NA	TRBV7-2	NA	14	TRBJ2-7	CASSLRKGIDEQYF	TGTGCCAGCAGCTTACGTAAGGGGATCGACGAGCAGTACTTC
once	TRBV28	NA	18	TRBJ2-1	CASIPPNPSFRSYNEQFF	TGTGCCAGCATTCCCCCAAACCCCAGTTTCCGCTCCTACAATGAGCAGTTCTTC
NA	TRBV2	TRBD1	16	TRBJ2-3	CASRVTGGSSTDTQYF	TGTGCCAGCAGGGTAACAGGGGGTAGTAGCACAGATACGCAGTATTTT
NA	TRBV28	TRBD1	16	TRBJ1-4	CASRTGRRGRGEKLFF	TGTGCCAGCAGGACAGGGCGAAGAGGGAGAGGAGAAAAACTGTTTTTT
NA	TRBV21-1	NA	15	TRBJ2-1	CASPWTSGSLNEQFF	TGTGCCAGCCCCTGGACTAGCGGGAGTTTAAATGAGCAGTTCTTC
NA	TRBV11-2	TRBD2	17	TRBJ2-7	CASSPWGTSANSYEQYF	TGTGCCAGCAGCCCCTGGGGGACTAGCGCCAACTCCTACGAGCAGTACTTC
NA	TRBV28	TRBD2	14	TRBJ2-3	CASSYPSSGSGQYF	TGTGCCAGCAGTTACCCGTCTAGCGGGAGCGGGCAGTATTTT